Here is one TCR beta chain with its context. The data belong to a study of blood T cell repertoires in COVID-19. In the study overall: Sources were T cells, B-cell-depleted T cells, or PBMCs; the material itself was cDNA or gDNA.

Looked up from germline, CDR1 is SGHRS and CDR2 is YFSETQ. This CDR3 spans 13 amino acids. The ends lost 3 bases at V and 5 bases at J; junction bases unmatched: 2. Some clones are missing from TCRdb's copy, which holds only in-frame ones; the method was immunoSEQ multiplex PCR. The sample has just under 100,000 clones; more than 70% are singletons. V gene TRBV5-1 combines with J gene TRBJ1-1; 9 positions agree with TRBD1. Input material: peripheral blood. This TCR was recovered from a woman aged 55-75 years in a cohort sampled during active or convalescent COVID-19. The CDR3: CASSSGQGTEAFF. The CDR3, as DNA: TGCGCCAGCAGCTCGGGACAGGGAACTGAAGCTTTCTTT.